This TCR beta chain was recorded in a study of cytomegalovirus exposure and HLA in healthy donors. Study observations and caveats: Earlier analysis found most TCR beta V segments productive about 87% or about 30% of the time.

Primers for the PCR totalled 60 Vbeta and 13 Jbeta. Profiled with immunoSEQ multiplex PCR; TCRdb holds only in-frame clones, not every one. The sample has about 200,000 clones; around 83% are singletons. The length of the CDR3 is 14 residues. Germline V gives CDR1 SGHTA, CDR2 FQGNSA. Trimming took 5 bases from V and 5 from J; bases not matched to a gene: 7. A word on this clone: What it recognizes is unknown.

This sequence originates from a woman between 40 and 55 years old in good health and CMV-seronegative. The sample comprised PBMCs. This chain joins TRBV7-2 and TRBJ2-5, with 8 bases fitting TRBD2. DNA of the CDR3: TGTGCCAGCAGCCGGGGCCCGGGGGGGGAGACCCAGTACTTC. Translating it yields CASSRGPGGETQYF.